These T cell receptor beta chains were read from a single sample in a study of cytomegalovirus exposure and HLA in healthy donors. Repertoires were generated with immunoSEQ multiplex PCR, while TCRdb's copy carries only in-frame clones and drops some. In the table there are 85,000 to 130,000 clones, around 75% of which are singletons. Sequencing used PBMCs. The receptors stem from a male donor in good health and CMV-seropositive. Each CDR3 is given with its conserved first and last residue. The D gene is left open where the match is weak. Only some rows state a clone size, as once, few, many or a class for expanded clones.

J gene: TRBJ1-2
CDR3 length: 15
V gene: TRBV7-3
clone size: once
D gene: TRBD1
CDR3 protein: CASSLTRDSFYGYTF
CDR3 DNA: TGTGCCAGCAGCTTAACAAGGGACAGCTTTTATGGCTACACCTTC

J gene: TRBJ2-1
CDR3 length: 17
V gene: TRBV7-2
clone size: NA
D gene: TRBD2
CDR3 protein: CASSPMTSGRAYNEQFF
CDR3 DNA: TGTGCCAGCAGCCCAATGACTAGCGGGAGAGCCTACAATGAGCAGTTCTTC

J gene: TRBJ2-1
CDR3 length: 12
V gene: TRBV7-3
clone size: NA
D gene: NA
CDR3 protein: CASSSTNNEQFF
CDR3 DNA: TGTGCCAGCAGCTCCACTAACAATGAGCAGTTCTTC

J gene: TRBJ2-1
CDR3 length: 14
V gene: TRBV2
clone size: few
D gene: TRBD1
CDR3 protein: CASRNRGLYNEQFF
CDR3 DNA: TGTGCCAGCAGAAACAGGGGGCTGTACAATGAGCAGTTCTTC

J gene: TRBJ2-7
CDR3 length: 13
V gene: TRBV30
clone size: NA
D gene: NA
CDR3 protein: CAWSVGLGDEQYF
CDR3 DNA: TGTGCCTGGAGTGTGGGTCTAGGTGACGAGCAGTACTTC

J gene: TRBJ2-3
CDR3 length: 13
V gene: TRBV6-5
clone size: NA
D gene: NA
CDR3 protein: CASSPLGADTQYF
CDR3 DNA: TGTGCCAGCAGTCCTTTAGGGGCAGATACGCAGTATTTT

J gene: TRBJ2-3
CDR3 length: 14
V gene: TRBV5-1
clone size: NA
D gene: NA
CDR3 protein: CASRAYVSTDTQYF
CDR3 DNA: TGCGCCAGCAGAGCTTATGTCAGCACAGATACGCAGTATTTT

J gene: TRBJ1-1
CDR3 length: 12
V gene: TRBV4-1
clone size: NA
D gene: NA
CDR3 protein: CASSQGGEKAFF
CDR3 DNA: TGCGCCAGCAGCCAAGGGGGGGAGAAGGCTTTCTTT

J gene: TRBJ2-3
CDR3 length: 14
V gene: TRBV6-5
clone size: NA
D gene: TRBD1
CDR3 protein: CASRHRGGTDTQYF
CDR3 DNA: TGTGCCAGCAGGCACAGGGGCGGCACAGATACGCAGTATTTT

J gene: TRBJ2-1
CDR3 length: 17
V gene: TRBV7-2
clone size: NA
D gene: NA
CDR3 protein: CASSLVRLSSSYNEQFF
CDR3 DNA: TGTGCCAGCAGCTTAGTACGTCTATCGAGCTCCTACAATGAGCAGTTCTTC

J gene: TRBJ2-7
CDR3 length: 14
V gene: TRBV11-2
clone size: NA
D gene: NA
CDR3 protein: CASSSTTGVYEQYF
CDR3 DNA: TGTGCCAGCAGCTCCACTACGGGGGTGTACGAGCAGTACTTC

J gene: TRBJ2-3
CDR3 length: 12
V gene: TRBV7-9
clone size: NA
D gene: NA
CDR3 protein: CASSPNSDTQYF
CDR3 DNA: TGTGCCAGCAGCCCCAACTCAGATACGCAGTATTTT

J gene: TRBJ2-7
CDR3 length: 15
V gene: TRBV6-5
clone size: NA
D gene: TRBD1
CDR3 protein: CASSPGQGRGYEQYF
CDR3 DNA: TGTGCCAGCAGTCCGGGACAGGGTCGTGGGTACGAGCAGTACTTC

J gene: TRBJ2-1
CDR3 length: 17
V gene: TRBV7-9
clone size: NA
D gene: NA
CDR3 protein: CASSSLVGGGALNEQFF
CDR3 DNA: TGTGCCAGCAGCTCACTGGTAGGAGGGGGGGCTCTCAATGAGCAGTTCTTC

J gene: TRBJ2-5
CDR3 length: 14
V gene: TRBV13
clone size: NA
D gene: TRBD1
CDR3 protein: CASTLRGLKETQYF
CDR3 DNA: TGTGCCAGCACTCTGAGGGGGCTTAAAGAGACCCAGTACTTC

J gene: TRBJ1-5
CDR3 length: 17
V gene: TRBV28
clone size: NA
D gene: NA
CDR3 protein: CASSSPQRATSNQPQHF
CDR3 DNA: TGTGCCAGCAGTTCCCCCCAGCGGGCTACTAGCAATCAGCCCCAGCATTTT

J gene: TRBJ2-3
CDR3 length: 11
V gene: TRBV25-1
clone size: NA
D gene: NA
CDR3 protein: CASSSTDTQYF
CDR3 DNA: TGTGCCAGCTCTTCCACAGATACGCAGTATTTT

J gene: TRBJ1-1
CDR3 length: 14
V gene: TRBV5-1
clone size: NA
D gene: NA
CDR3 protein: CASSLSGPRAEAFF
CDR3 DNA: TGCGCCAGCAGCTTAAGTGGGCCAAGAGCTGAAGCTTTCTTT

J gene: TRBJ2-1
CDR3 length: 12
V gene: TRBV29-1
clone size: NA
D gene: NA
CDR3 protein: CSVRGGYNEQFF
CDR3 DNA: TGCAGCGTTAGAGGGGGCTACAATGAGCAGTTCTTC

J gene: TRBJ2-7
CDR3 length: 15
V gene: TRBV28
clone size: NA
D gene: NA
CDR3 protein: CASSLRGASYYEQYF
CDR3 DNA: TGTGCCAGCAGTCTCAGGGGCGCATCCTACTACGAGCAGTACTTC

J gene: TRBJ2-5
CDR3 length: 16
V gene: TRBV5-1
clone size: NA
D gene: TRBD2
CDR3 protein: CASSSTSGGATETQYF
CDR3 DNA: TGCGCCAGCAGCTCGACTAGCGGGGGGGCGACAGAGACCCAGTACTTC

J gene: TRBJ2-1
CDR3 length: 16
V gene: TRBV10-3
clone size: NA
D gene: TRBD2
CDR3 protein: CAISESATSGYNEQFF
CDR3 DNA: TGTGCCATCAGTGAGTCGGCCACTAGCGGGTACAATGAGCAGTTCTTC

J gene: TRBJ1-1
CDR3 length: 14
V gene: TRBV6-1
clone size: NA
D gene: NA
CDR3 protein: CASSEPSSRTEAFF
CDR3 DNA: TGTGCCAGCAGTGAACCGAGTAGTCGGACTGAAGCTTTCTTT

J gene: TRBJ2-7
CDR3 length: 15
V gene: TRBV2
clone size: NA
D gene: TRBD1
CDR3 protein: CASSEGQLKPYEQYF
CDR3 DNA: TGTGCCAGCAGTGAGGGACAGCTAAAGCCCTACGAGCAGTACTTC

J gene: TRBJ1-2
CDR3 length: 15
V gene: TRBV4-2
clone size: NA
D gene: TRBD1
CDR3 protein: CASSQDRGRNYGYTF
CDR3 DNA: TGTGCCAGCAGCCAGGACAGGGGTCGTAACTATGGCTACACCTTC

J gene: TRBJ1-2
CDR3 length: 16
V gene: TRBV7-2
clone size: once
D gene: NA
CDR3 protein: CASSLLRAGSGYGYTF
CDR3 DNA: TGTGCCAGCAGCCTCCTCCGGGCAGGGTCGGGTTATGGCTACACCTTC

J gene: TRBJ1-6
CDR3 length: 14
V gene: TRBV7-6
clone size: NA
D gene: NA
CDR3 protein: CASSHTTTNSPLHF
CDR3 DNA: TGTGCCAGCAGCCATACCACAACGAATTCACCCCTCCACTTT

J gene: TRBJ1-3
CDR3 length: 15
V gene: TRBV27
clone size: NA
D gene: NA
CDR3 protein: CASSSQGSSGNTIYF
CDR3 DNA: TGTGCCAGCAGTTCACAGGGCTCGTCTGGAAACACCATATATTTT

J gene: TRBJ1-2
CDR3 length: 15
V gene: TRBV7-2
clone size: NA
D gene: NA
CDR3 protein: CASSYPRGEGYGYTF
CDR3 DNA: TGTGCCAGCAGCTATCCCCGGGGGGAGGGCTATGGCTACACCTTC

J gene: TRBJ2-1
CDR3 length: 14
V gene: TRBV30
clone size: once
D gene: TRBD2
CDR3 protein: CAWRPAGAYNEQFF
CDR3 DNA: TGTGCCTGGAGACCAGCGGGAGCATACAATGAGCAGTTCTTC

J gene: TRBJ1-1
CDR3 length: 13
V gene: TRBV30
clone size: once
D gene: TRBD1
CDR3 protein: CAWSSDRGREAFF
CDR3 DNA: TGTGCCTGGTCATCCGACAGGGGGCGTGAAGCTTTCTTT

J gene: TRBJ1-2
CDR3 length: 12
V gene: TRBV6-4
clone size: few
D gene: NA
CDR3 protein: CASSDAGLGYTF
CDR3 DNA: TGTGCCAGCAGTGACGCGGGCTTGGGCTACACCTTC

J gene: TRBJ1-2
CDR3 length: 16
V gene: TRBV28
clone size: NA
D gene: NA
CDR3 protein: CASSLGGAPHNYGYTF
CDR3 DNA: TGTGCCAGCAGTTTGGGGGGAGCTCCCCACAACTATGGCTACACCTTC

J gene: TRBJ2-7
CDR3 length: 13
V gene: TRBV19
clone size: NA
D gene: NA
CDR3 protein: CASSIPGGWEQYF
CDR3 DNA: TGTGCCAGTAGTATTCCCGGAGGGTGGGAGCAGTACTTC

J gene: TRBJ1-2
CDR3 length: 13
V gene: TRBV7-6
clone size: NA
D gene: NA
CDR3 protein: CASSSAAIGGYTF
CDR3 DNA: TGTGCCAGCAGCTCCGCGGCTATTGGAGGCTACACCTTC

J gene: TRBJ1-1
CDR3 length: 12
V gene: TRBV29-1
clone size: NA
D gene: NA
CDR3 protein: CSVLSPGEEAFF
CDR3 DNA: TGCAGCGTTTTATCCCCGGGGGAAGAAGCTTTCTTT

J gene: TRBJ1-1
CDR3 length: 14
V gene: TRBV2
clone size: NA
D gene: NA
CDR3 protein: CASSRTGPNTEAFF
CDR3 DNA: TGTGCCAGCAGTCGAACAGGGCCGAACACTGAAGCTTTCTTT